Below, 17 T cell receptor beta chains from the same sample are listed, as sequenced in a study of cytomegalovirus exposure and HLA in healthy donors (dated by TCRdb to the late 2010s). The receptor library was made with the immunoSEQ multiplex PCR assay. For the multiplex PCR, a mixture combining 60 forward primers for TCR Vbeta segments and 13 reverse primers for TCR Jbeta segments was used. The clones in this table, taken by TCRdb from immuneACCESS, are in-frame only. Not every clone is retained; where verified, under half of the shortfall comes from an unresolved V gene, and the cause of the rest is unknown. The sample table records about 160,000 clones; 82% of these occur just once. Over 1.2% of the sample is held by the ten biggest clonotypes. Source material: PBMCs. These receptors all stem from a girl between 5 and 17 years old in good health and CMV-seropositive.

The CDR3 protein is CASSAGLAGVYEQYF. The CDR3 nucleotides read TGTGCCAGCAGCGCGGGACTAGCGGGAGTCTACGAGCAGTACTTC. This chain uses TRBV5-4 with TRBJ2-7; 14 bases match TRBD2. CDR1 is SGHNT and CDR2 is YYREEE in the germline V gene (reference sequence). This CDR3 region has 15 residues. V was clipped by 4 bases and J by 3 bases; unmatched bases: 3. Supplemented by reference TRBV5-4 and TRBJ2-7, the full variable domain reads ETGVTQSPTHLIKTRGQQVTLRCSSQSGHNTVSWYQQALGQGPQFIFQYYREEENGRGNFPPRFSGLQFPNYSSELNVNALELDDSALYLCASSAGLAGVYEQYFGPGTRLTVT.

The chain is built from TRBV4-3 and TRBJ2-1; possibly TRBD2 for D (7 bases). This CDR3 is 16 amino acids long. Germline values: CDR1 LGHNA, CDR2 YSLEER. V gave up 0 bases and J gave up 8 bases, with 17 bases separating them. The CDR3 is CASSQDVRRGPDEQFF. CDR3 in DNA: TGCGCCAGCAGCCAAGATGTAAGGCGGGGGCCGGATGAGCAGTTCTTC.

The rearrangement joins TRBV10-3 to TRBJ2-1; 12 bases fit TRBD2. With V trimmed by 3 bases and J by 6 bases, 6 bases remained unmatched. The CDR3 is 16 residues long. CDR1 and CDR2 (germline): ENHRY, SYGVKD. The CDR3 DNA is TGTGCCATCAGTGATCCCCCTAGCGGGGGGGCCAATGAGCAGTTCTTC. Translated, it gives CAISDPPSGGANEQFF.

The rearrangement joins TRBV19 to TRBJ1-5; tentatively, D is TRBD1 (6 bases). Germline lookup yields CDR1 LNHDA and CDR2 SQIVND (reference sequence). Trimming took off 5 bases at V and 2 bases at J, with 16 bases between the two ends. The CDR3 has 16 amino acids. The CDR3: CASSPRGGWGNQPQHF. CDR3 coding DNA: TGTGCCAGTAGTCCGAGAGGGGGATGGGGCAATCAGCCCCAGCATTTT.

V gene TRBV2 combines with J gene TRBJ1-1; 12 bases are shared with TRBD1. Germline CDR1 SNHLY, CDR2 FYNNEI. The J segment lost 5 bases and the V segment lost 6 bases, leaving 13 bases of the junction unmatched. The CDR3 covers 17 residues. CDR3 DNA: TGTGCCAGCAGCGACCCGGGACAGGGGGCACAACGAACTGAAGCTTTCTTT. As protein: CASSDPGQGAQRTEAFF.

This clone was seen a few times. This chain connects TRBV18 to TRBJ2-2; D is unresolved. V lost 3 bases, J lost 5 bases, and 4 bases lay in between. The CDR3 extends over 12 amino acids. The germline V gene encodes CDR1 KGHSH and CDR2 LQKENI. CDR3 loop: CASSPRTGELFF. The CDR3, as DNA: TGTGCCAGCTCACCCCGGACCGGGGAGCTGTTTTTT.

The rearrangement uses TRBV4-1 and TRBJ2-2; 9 nucleotides match TRBD1. V lost 2 bases to trimming and J lost 1 base; unmatched junction nucleotides: 5. The CDR3 is made up of 17 amino acids. Germline loops: CDR1 MGHRA, CDR2 YSYEKL. This chain's CDR3 is CASSQLHRGRNTGELFF. CDR3 in DNA: TGCGCCAGCAGCCAACTACACAGGGGGCGGAACACCGGGGAGCTGTTTTTT.

The chain recombines TRBV7-6 with TRBJ1-2; 9 nucleotides match TRBD1. CDR3 length equals 16 residues. Germline CDR1 and CDR2: SGHVS and FNYEAQ. Germline trimming cut 5 bases from V and 3 bases from J; bases unmatched to any gene: 10. CDR3 nucleotide sequence: TGTGCCAGCAGCGACGACAGGGGGAGGGGTTACTATGGCTACACCTTC. Its protein is CASSDDRGRGYYGYTF.

V is TRBV4-3 and J is TRBJ2-7; TRBD1 might be the D (6 bases). CDR3 size: 15 residues. V shed 0 bases and J shed 1 base, with 10 bases lying between them. The germline CDR1 and CDR2 sequences are LGHNA and YSLEER. CDR3 bases: TGCGCCAGCAGCCAAGATACAGGGTGGTCCTACGAGCAGTACTTC. Translating gives CASSQDTGWSYEQYF.

The chain uses TRBV6-5 and TRBJ1-4; 9 bases are shared with TRBD1. There are 15 residues in the CDR3. Germline V gives CDR1 MNHEY, CDR2 SVGAGI. V lost 3 bases to trimming and J lost 7 bases; unmatched junction nucleotides: 6. CDR3 sequence reads: CASSYSGQGIEKLFF. In DNA form, the CDR3 reads TGTGCCAGCAGTTATTCGGGACAGGGTATTGAAAAACTGTTTTTT.

The rearrangement uses TRBV9 and TRBJ2-3, with 9 bases that match TRBD2. Unmatched junction bases numbered 6, after V lost 0 bases and J lost 4 bases. The germline V gene encodes CDR1 SGDLS and CDR2 YYNGEE. CDR3 length: 16 amino acids. The CDR3 region is CASSVDSGSSSDTQYF. CDR3 nucleotides: TGTGCCAGCAGCGTAGATAGCGGGAGTAGTTCAGATACGCAGTATTTT.

The chain joins TRBV5-6 to TRBJ1-1; no reliable D call. The CDR3 totals 17 residues. V lost 2 bases and J lost 3, with 20 bases in between. From germline, CDR1 is SGHDT and CDR2 YYEEEE. CDR3 DNA: TGTGCCAGCAGCTTCTTTCTGCCGATAAGCTCGGACACTGAAGCTTTCTTT. This codes for CASSFFLPISSDTEAFF.

The J gene is TRBJ1-3, the V gene TRBV7-9; 8 positions agree with TRBD1. Trimming cost V 4 bases and J 2 bases; bases outside gene matches: 1. CDR1 is SEHNR, CDR2 FQNEAQ, per germline (reference sequence). The CDR3 has 14 amino acids. In nucleotides, the CDR3 is TGTGCCAGCAGCTCACAGGGGGCTGGAAACACCATATATTTT. As protein: CASSSQGAGNTIYF.

The rearrangement uses TRBV5-4 and TRBJ1-2, with D possibly matching TRBD1 (5 bases). Germline CDR1 is SGHNT and CDR2 is YYREEE (reference sequence). Trimming cost V 4 bases and J 5 bases, with 15 bases left between them. The CDR3 has 14 residues. The CDR3 DNA follows: TGTGCCAGCAGCGTCGCAGGGAACACTTATGGCTACACCTTC. It translates to CASSVAGNTYGYTF.

This clone appeared once. This rearrangement joins TRBV5-1 to TRBJ2-3; TRBD2 matches at 7 bases. J lost 6 bases, V lost 0 bases, and 7 bases had no gene match. The CDR3 runs to 15 residues. The germline gives CDR1 SGHRS, CDR2 YFSETQ. The CDR3 bases are TGCGCCAGCAGCTTGGTAGAGGCGGGAGACGATACGCAGTATTTT. This sequence encodes CASSLVEAGDDTQYF.

This chain connects TRBV7-3 to TRBJ2-1, with D perhaps TRBD2 (6 bases). This CDR3 is built from 15 residues. V dropped 4 bases and J dropped 7 bases, with 17 bases sitting between them. Germline CDR1 SGHTA, CDR2 FQGTGA. CDR3: CASSSRQRAGNEQFF. The CDR3 bases are TGTGCCAGCAGCTCCCGGCAGCGGGCGGGGAATGAGCAGTTCTTC.

This clone came up once. The genes are TRBV7-2 and TRBJ1-1, with D tentatively TRBD1 (5 bases). The CDR3 totals 14 residues. Trimming pared 6 bases from V and 5 bases from J, leaving 16 bases between. Germline V CDR1 and CDR2: SGHTA, FQGNSA. The CDR3 spells CASRPWGVRTEAFF. Written as DNA, the CDR3 is TGTGCCAGCAGGCCCTGGGGGGTTCGGACTGAAGCTTTCTTT.